The 14 T cell receptor beta chains given below trace back to one sample, sequenced in a study of spatial heterogeneity in lung cancer. Time point indicated: blood at routine non-recurrence follow-up after resection. Each CDR3 protein is one row after TCRdb ran MiXCR on the 5' RACE reads. Of tens of thousands of distinct CDR3 sequences listed, approximately 19% were seen once; the top ten hold 21%. The sample here was PBMCs, taken at follow-up. Receptor source: a male donor with early-stage non-small cell lung cancer.

This chain joins TRBV15 and TRBJ2-1; the D is unclear. CDR3 length: 13 residues. The germline gives CDR1 LNHNV, CDR2 YYDKDF (reference sequence). With 3 bases removed from V and 10 bases from J, the gap between germline ends came to 13 bases. The CDR3 nucleotides read TGTGCCACCAGCAGGGATTCACTGGGGGAGCAGTTCTTC. This sequence encodes CATSRDSLGEQFF.

The V and J genes are TRBV12-3 or TRBV12-4 and TRBJ2-2; 7 bases are a match to TRBD1. The CDR3 runs 12 residues. The ends lost 7 bases at V and 6 bases at J; junction bases unmatched: 2. CDR3 in DNA: TGTGCCAGCAATACAGGGGCCGGGGAGCTGTTTTTT. Amino acids: CASNTGAGELFF.

The rearrangement uses TRBV2 and TRBJ1-5; D is unclear. Looked up from germline, CDR1 is SNHLY and CDR2 is FYNNEI. This CDR3 is 14 amino acids long. V lost 1 base and J lost 3, with 7 bases in between. Here the CDR3 reads CASSEGIFNQPQHF. CDR3 DNA sequence: TGTGCCAGCAGTGAAGGGATTTTCAATCAGCCCCAGCATTTT.

This clonotype was seen a handful of times. This sequence joins TRBV7-2 and TRBJ2-7; 9 bases align to TRBD2. V lost 2 bases to trimming and J lost 5 bases; unmatched junction nucleotides: 1. This CDR3 comprises 13 residues. The germline gives CDR1 SGHTA, CDR2 FQGNSA. CDR3 DNA: TGTGCCAGCAGCTTAAGGACTAGCGACGAGCAGTACTTC. This sequence encodes CASSLRTSDEQYF.

This clonotype was observed at least ten times. The chain is built from TRBV20-1 and TRBJ2-3, with unresolved D. This CDR3 spans 16 amino acids. Trimming left V 0 bases short and J 1 base short, with 14 bases between. Germline CDR1 reads DFQATT; CDR2 reads SNEGSKA (reference sequence). The CDR3 spells CSARDSAGRRTDTQYF. CDR3 in DNA: TGCAGTGCTAGAGATTCCGCCGGGCGACGCACAGATACGCAGTATTTT.

This clonotype was seen only a few times. The V and J genes are TRBV20-1 and TRBJ2-1; 7 bases are a match to TRBD1. Germline V gene lookup returns CDR1 DFQATT and CDR2 SNEGSKA (reference sequence). The CDR3 is 13 residues long. J gave up 5 bases and V 5 bases, and 6 bases lay outside the gene matches. The CDR3 DNA is TGCAGTGCTTCGGACAGGCCCGACAATGAGCAGTTCTTC. It translates to CSASDRPDNEQFF.

The genes are TRBV27 and TRBJ2-7, with 8 bases that match TRBD1. The CDR3 consists of 14 residues. The V and J ends lost 5 bases and 3 bases, in that order; junction bases with no gene match: 6. Germline lookup yields CDR1 MNHEY and CDR2 SMNVEV (reference sequence). This chain's CDR3 is CASSTRTGIYEQYF. The CDR3 DNA reads as TGTGCCAGCAGTACCCGGACAGGGATCTACGAGCAGTACTTC.

This clonotype showed up just a few times. This sequence joins TRBV5-4 and TRBJ2-3; D possibly uses TRBD1 or TRBD2 (5 bases each). The CDR3 totals 16 residues. Germline CDR1 SGHNT, CDR2 YYREEE (reference sequence). V lost 5 bases and J lost 0, with 16 bases in between. CDR3 in amino acids: CASSPGRGTSTDTQYF. The CDR3 DNA follows: TGTGCCAGCAGTCCGGGACGGGGAACTAGCACAGATACGCAGTATTTT.

The CDR3 nucleotides are TGCGCCAGCAGTGAGTCGAGGGGTACCAATCAGCCCCAGCATTTT. It translates to CASSESRGTNQPQHF. This chain links TRBV10-2 with TRBJ1-5, with D perhaps TRBD1 (5 bases). Germline assignment: CDR1 WSHSY and CDR2 SAAADI. The CDR3 is 15 residues long. Trimming took 0 bases from V and 3 from J, leaving 9 bases between them.

The V gene is TRBV5-1, the J gene TRBJ1-1; no clear D. The germline CDR1 and CDR2 sequences are SGHRS and YFSETQ. V gave up 1 base and J gave up 1 base, with 8 bases separating them. This CDR3 spans 14 amino acids. CDR3 coding DNA: TGCGCCAGCAGCTTGTTTACAGAGAACACTGAAGCTTTCTTT. Translating it yields CASSLFTENTEAFF.

This clonotype was seen at least ten times. The chain links TRBV20-1 to TRBJ2-1; the D is unclear. Trimming cost V 6 bases and J 4 bases, with 16 bases left between them. The CDR3 sequence is 14 residues long. CDR1 is DFQATT and CDR2 is SNEGSKA in the germline V gene (reference sequence). CDR3 sequence (DNA): TGCAGTGCCTGGGATTTTCCCCAATACAATGAGCAGTTCTTC. Translated: CSAWDFPQYNEQFF.

Only a few counts were recorded for this clonotype. The chain employs TRBV24-1 and TRBJ2-1; 10 positions agree with TRBD2. Germline lookup yields CDR1 KGHDR and CDR2 SFDVKD. The length of the CDR3 is 13 residues. V lost 6 bases to trimming and J lost 8 bases; unmatched junction nucleotides: 3. CDR3 sequence reads: CATSRLAGDEQFF. CDR3 nucleotides: TGTGCCACCAGTCGCCTAGCGGGGGATGAGCAGTTCTTC.

This clonotype was found a few times. The chain combines TRBV10-3 with TRBJ2-6; TRBD1 matches 8 bases. The CDR3 consists of 18 residues. The germline gives CDR1 ENHRY, CDR2 SYGVKD. The trim removed 4 bases at V and 2 bases at J, leaving 10 bases unmatched. CDR3 sequence reads: CAISGPDRALTGANVLTF. CDR3 bases: TGTGCCATCAGTGGGCCGGACAGGGCCCTCACTGGGGCCAACGTCCTGACTTTC.

This clonotype was counted ten times or more. The rearrangement links TRBV4-3 to TRBJ1-1; 9 nucleotides align to TRBD1. With 3 bases clipped from V and 1 base from J, the junction kept 3 bases outside the gene matches. CDR3 length: 15 amino acids. Germline V gene data show CDR1 as LGHNA and CDR2 as YSLEER. The CDR3 DNA follows: TGCGCCAGCAGCCAGGAGGACAGGGGGAACACTGAAGCTTTCTTT. This sequence encodes CASSQEDRGNTEAFF.